This T cell receptor beta chain was found in a study of cytomegalovirus exposure and HLA in healthy donors. At the level of the study: Researchers found that roughly 77% of about 400 genotyped donors fell within the Caucasian-associated ancestry cluster. Study results and limitations: Fewer N-insertions than the roughly 670-donor mean were reportedly shown by an Asian-associated ancestry cluster in a later analysis.

The CDR3 runs to 14 residues. CDR1 and CDR2 (germline): MGHRA, YSYEKL. The V gene lost 2 bases and the J gene lost 7 bases, with 11 bases spanning the gap. Vbeta (60) and Jbeta (13) primers were used in the PCR. Libraries were prepared by immunoSEQ multiplex PCR; TCRdb keeps only in-frame clonotypes and omits some of them. Its table lists some 180,000 clones. Comments on this clone: Its antigen is currently unknown.

This TCR derives from a man aged 30 to 45 in good health and CMV-seronegative. Sequenced sample: PBMCs. The J gene is TRBJ2-2, the V gene TRBV4-1; the D gene is possibly TRBD2 (5 bases). The DNA of the CDR3 is TGCGCCAGCAGCCAATTCACTAGTGTCGGGGAGCTGTTTTTT. It yields the protein CASSQFTSVGELFF.